Following are 4 T cell receptor beta chains from one sample sequenced in a study of cytomegalovirus exposure and HLA in healthy donors. Amplification used 60 Vbeta primers and 13 Jbeta primers. Repertoires were generated with immunoSEQ multiplex PCR, while TCRdb's copy carries only in-frame clones and drops some. The sample shows some 190,000 clones, 80% to 90% of them seen only once. The sample taken for sequencing was PBMCs. Receptors were obtained from a man aged 30 to 45 in good health and CMV-seronegative.

The chain is built from TRBV7-2 and TRBJ1-5; TRBD1 is a possible D gene (5 bases). V shed 5 bases and J shed 1 base, with 12 bases lying between them. The CDR3 covers 15 residues. Germline CDR1 is SGHTA and CDR2 is FQGNSA. CDR3 DNA: TGTGCCAGCAGCCCCAGGGTTGTAAGCAATCAGCCCCAGCATTTT. It encodes CASSPRVVSNQPQHF.

The CDR3 DNA is TGTGCCAGCTCACCCCAATTTATGGAGGGAGAGACCCAGTACTTC. The encoded protein is CASSPQFMEGETQYF. The chain uses TRBV18 and TRBJ2-5; D possibly corresponds to TRBD2 (6 bases). With 3 bases removed from V and 4 bases from J, the gap between germline ends came to 15 bases. CDR1 is KGHSH and CDR2 is LQKENI in the germline V gene. There are 15 residues in the CDR3.

This clone came up a few times. The chain uses TRBV5-8 and TRBJ2-1, with TRBD2 matching over 7 bases. The CDR3 length is 13 residues. CDR1 and CDR2 (germline): SGHTS, YDEGEE. V lost 4 bases and J lost 12; bases outside the gene matches: 10. DNA for the CDR3: TGTGCCAGCAGCCTAACAAGACTAGCCGGGCAGTTCTTC. It specifies CASSLTRLAGQFF.

This sequence joins TRBV6-1 and TRBJ2-3; 12 bases are a match to TRBD2. Germline V gene data show CDR1 as MNHNS and CDR2 as SASEGT. V lost 4 bases and J lost 2; bases outside the gene matches: 10. The CDR3 has 18 amino acids. The CDR3 DNA sequence: TGTGCCAGCAGTGGTCGTCCTAGCGGGAGGGCCTACACAGATACGCAGTATTTT. Amino acids: CASSGRPSGRAYTDTQYF.